Below, 25 T cell receptor beta chains from the same sample are listed, as sequenced in a study of neoadjuvant anti-PD-1 for oral cavity cancer. The assay was immunoSEQ multiplex PCR, and TCRdb's table has in-frame clones only and misses some. The sample gives roughly 13,000 clones, less than 75% of which show up once; under 2.5% is in the top ten. This specimen consisted of PBMCs, obtained before nivolumab (anti-PD-1) treatment. All receptors come from a person between 40 and 85 years old with oral cavity squamous cell carcinoma.

The table lists this clone with a few counts. V usage is TRBV19 and J usage is TRBJ1-5; D gene uncertain. The germline CDR1 and CDR2 sequences are LNHDA and SQIVND (reference sequence). The CDR3 contains 15 residues. Between the trimmed V and J ends, which lost 7 bases and 4 bases, there was a span of 17 bases. CDR3 DNA: TGTGCCAGTATCCCAACGGGCACCCCAAATCAGCCCCAGCATTTT. Amino acids: CASIPTGTPNQPQHF. Complete variable domain (other parts from reference TRBV19 and TRBJ1-5): DGGITQSPKYLFRKEGQNVTLSCEQNLNHDAMYWYRQDPGQGLRLIYYSQIVNDFQKGDIAEGYSVSREKKESFPLTVTSAQKNPTAFYLCASIPTGTPNQPQHFGDGTRLSIL.

The J gene is TRBJ1-1, the V gene TRBV7-9; D may be TRBD1 (6 bases). The V gene's germline CDR1 is SEHNR and CDR2 FQNEAQ (reference sequence). Deletions cut 5 bases from V and 1 base from J, with 14 bases between. This CDR3 is 15 amino acids long. CDR3 in amino acids: CASSARQVANTEAFF. CDR3 coding DNA: TGTGCCAGCAGCGCCCGACAGGTCGCGAACACTGAAGCTTTCTTT.

There are a few counts of this clone. The chain carries TRBV5-1 and TRBJ2-1; 14 bases map to TRBD2. The CDR3 spans 14 residues. Trimming removed 7 bases from V and 7 bases from J; junction bases left unmatched: 4. CDR1 is SGHRS, CDR2 YFSETQ, per germline. CDR3 amino acids: CASGRTSGRNEQFF. CDR3 sequence (DNA): TGCGCCAGCGGTAGGACTAGCGGGAGGAATGAGCAGTTCTTC.

The rearrangement joins TRBV28 to TRBJ1-6; D call uncertain. The length of the CDR3 is 14 residues. The V end lost 4 bases, the J end lost 0 bases, and 4 bases lay between the germline ends. The V gene's germline CDR1 is MDHEN and CDR2 SYDVKM. The CDR3, as DNA: TGTGCCAGCAGTTCTAGCTCCTATAATTCACCCCTCCACTTT. It yields the protein CASSSSSYNSPLHF.

This clone showed up just a few times. The rearrangement uses TRBV5-6 and TRBJ1-6; D ambiguous. The V gene lost 0 bases and the J gene lost 7 bases, with 5 bases spanning the gap. Germline CDR1 reads SGHDT; CDR2 reads YYEEEE. The CDR3 consists of 13 residues. CDR3 nucleotide sequence: TGTGCCAGCAGCTTGGGTCTGAATTCACCCCTCCACTTT. Amino acids: CASSLGLNSPLHF.

The V gene is TRBV15, the J gene TRBJ1-2; D is unclear. Trimming took 0 bases from V and 4 from J, leaving 12 bases between them. Germline lookup yields CDR1 LNHNV and CDR2 YYDKDF (reference sequence). The CDR3 covers 15 residues. In DNA, the CDR3 is TGTGCCACCAGCAGAGAGAGGAACAGCCCCTATGGCTACACCTTC. Translating gives CATSRERNSPYGYTF.

The chain recombines TRBV6-1 with TRBJ1-5, with a tentative D call TRBD1 (5 bases). The germline CDR1 and CDR2 sequences are MNHNS and SASEGT. There are 14 residues in the CDR3. V lost 4 bases and J lost 6, with 13 bases in between. The chain's CDR3 is CASSGDSDSQPQHF. The CDR3 coding sequence is TGTGCCAGCAGTGGAGACAGTGATAGTCAGCCCCAGCATTTT.

This clone came up once. The V gene is TRBV9, the J gene TRBJ1-2, with unresolved D. Germline V lookup: CDR1 SGDLS, CDR2 YYNGEE. There are 13 residues in the CDR3. Trimming left V 0 bases short and J 8 bases short, with 11 bases between. In nucleotides, the CDR3 is TGTGCCAGCAGCGTAGTAGTGGGTGGGGGCTACACCTTC. Protein product: CASSVVVGGGYTF.

The V and J genes are TRBV5-6 and TRBJ2-1; D is ambiguous. The V end was cut by 2 bases, the J end by 10 bases, with 13 bases between. CDR3 length: 13 amino acids. The germline V gene has CDR1 SGHDT and CDR2 YYEEEE. In DNA form, the CDR3 reads TGTGCCAGCAGCTTAGATCCCCCGCGGGAGCAGTTCTTC. It specifies CASSLDPPREQFF.

This clone appeared once. The V and J genes are TRBV5-8 and TRBJ2-5; 14 bases map to TRBD2. CDR1 and CDR2 (germline): SGHTS, YDEGEE. The CDR3 is 17 amino acids. V was clipped by 6 bases and J by 2 bases; unmatched bases: 9. The CDR3 DNA reads as TGTGCCAGCACCCGACTAGCGGGGGGGAGTGGACAAGAGACCCAGTACTTC. It yields the protein CASTRLAGGSGQETQYF.

This clone was seen a single time. The chain uses TRBV29-1 and TRBJ2-7; D gene uncertain. In germline, CDR1 is SQVTM, CDR2 ANQGSEA. This CDR3 spans 14 amino acids. Trimming pared 0 bases from V and 7 bases from J, leaving 16 bases between. The CDR3 loop is CSVEDLGAMEEQYF. The CDR3 DNA sequence: TGCAGCGTTGAAGATTTAGGAGCCATGGAGGAGCAGTACTTC.

The gene calls are TRBV28 and TRBJ2-2; 9 bases map to TRBD1. The CDR3 consists of 15 residues. The germline V gene has CDR1 MDHEN and CDR2 SYDVKM. V dropped 4 bases and J dropped 4; count of bases not matched to a gene: 4. The CDR3 region has the DNA TGTGCCAGCAGTTCCTCGGACAGGGGCACCGGGGAGCTGTTTTTT. Protein: CASSSSDRGTGELFF.

This clone came up a few times. The chain combines TRBV2 with TRBJ1-5; 7 nucleotides agree with TRBD1. Germline V gene sequence: CDR1 SNHLY, CDR2 FYNNEI. V dropped 5 bases and J dropped 0; count of bases not matched to a gene: 1. The CDR3 covers 14 residues. CDR3 bases: TGTGCCAGCAGTCGGACAGGTAGCAATCAGCCCCAGCATTTT. As protein: CASSRTGSNQPQHF.

This clone was counted a single time. This sequence joins TRBV19 and TRBJ1-1; D unresolved. The CDR3 loop spans 13 amino acids. V was trimmed by 7 bases and J by 0 bases, leaving 9 bases between them. Germline V gives CDR1 LNHDA, CDR2 SQIVND (reference sequence). CDR3 loop: CASKQSMNTEAFF. The CDR3 coding sequence is TGTGCCAGTAAGCAAAGCATGAACACTGAAGCTTTCTTT.

The J gene is TRBJ2-2, the V gene TRBV5-4; TRBD2 agrees at 9 bases. The germline V gene encodes CDR1 SGHNT and CDR2 YYREEE (reference sequence). The ends lost 4 bases at V and 4 bases at J; junction bases unmatched: 11. The CDR3 is 17 amino acids. As DNA, the CDR3 is TGTGCCAGCAGCGAGCGGGCGGGAGGGCCCGTCACCGGGGAGCTGTTTTTT. It yields the protein CASSERAGGPVTGELFF. Supplemented by reference TRBV5-4 and TRBJ2-2, the full variable domain reads ETGVTQSPTHLIKTRGQQVTLRCSSQSGHNTVSWYQQALGQGPQFIFQYYREEENGRGNFPPRFSGLQFPNYSSELNVNALELDDSALYLCASSERAGGPVTGELFFGEGSRLTVL.

The rearrangement joins TRBV18 to TRBJ2-1, with D tentatively TRBD2 (5 bases). CDR3 length equals 15 residues. In germline, CDR1 is KGHSH, CDR2 LQKENI. Trimming removed 3 bases at V and 5 bases at J, with 14 bases between. Here the CDR3 reads CASSPRTRGDNEQFF. In nucleotides, the CDR3 is TGTGCCAGCTCACCTCGTACTAGAGGAGACAATGAGCAGTTCTTC.

This clone was seen only a few times. This sequence joins TRBV2 and TRBJ2-3; 9 bases match TRBD2. The CDR3 has 13 residues. V lost 7 bases and J lost 6; bases outside the gene matches: 5. Germline CDR1 and CDR2: SNHLY and FYNNEI. CDR3 sequence (DNA): TGTGCCAGCACGGCGGGGGGGGGCGATACGCAGTATTTT. It yields the protein CASTAGGGDTQYF.

The sample holds one count of this clone. V and J are TRBV30 and TRBJ1-2; D is unresolved. Germline V lookup: CDR1 GTSNPN, CDR2 SVGIG (reference sequence). The V gene lost 8 bases and the J gene lost 1 base, with 17 bases spanning the gap. This CDR3 has 14 residues. The CDR3 DNA reads as TGTGCCGGAACAAGGAAAGGAGTTAACTATGGCTACACCTTC. Translation gives CAGTRKGVNYGYTF.

This clone was picked up a small number of times. The J gene is TRBJ1-3, the V gene TRBV7-9, with D unresolved. The germline V gene has CDR1 SEHNR and CDR2 FQNEAQ (reference sequence). This CDR3 contains 14 residues. Between the trimmed V and J ends, which lost 5 bases and 0 bases, there was a span of 8 bases. The CDR3 DNA sequence: TGTGCCAGCAGCCGGGTGTCCTCTGGAAACACCATATATTTT. Its protein product is CASSRVSSGNTIYF.

This chain links TRBV29-1 with TRBJ2-7; TRBD1 might be the D (6 bases). With 3 bases removed from V and 5 bases from J, the gap between germline ends came to 14 bases. The germline V gene has CDR1 SQVTM and CDR2 ANQGSEA. The CDR3 contains 13 residues. The CDR3 protein is CSVEERGLNEQYF. CDR3 DNA sequence: TGCAGCGTTGAGGAAAGGGGGTTGAACGAGCAGTACTTC.

The J gene is TRBJ2-1, the V gene TRBV11-2, with D possibly TRBD1 on 6 matching bases. Trimming removed 2 bases from V and 7 bases from J, with 18 bases in between. This CDR3 has 16 residues. CDR1 is SGHAT, CDR2 FQNNGV, per germline. The CDR3, as DNA: TGTGCCAGCAGCTTAATTGCCAGGACAGCTCAGAATGAGCAGTTCTTC. It translates to CASSLIARTAQNEQFF.

The CDR3 sequence is CATRSGASTDTQYF. The DNA for the CDR3 is TGTGCCACCCGATCGGGGGCTAGCACAGATACGCAGTATTTT. V usage is TRBV6-5 and J usage is TRBJ2-3; D assignment may be TRBD1 or TRBD2 (6 bases each). Trimming took off 10 bases at V and 0 bases at J, with 14 bases between the two ends. CDR3 length: 14 amino acids. In germline, CDR1 is MNHEY, CDR2 SVGAGI.

V usage is TRBV5-1 and J usage is TRBJ1-3; TRBD1 might be the D (5 bases). Trimming shortened V by 1 base and J by 0 bases, and 20 bases separated the two germline ends. This CDR3 contains 19 residues. CDR1 SGHRS and CDR2 YFSETQ come from the germline V gene. As DNA, the CDR3 is TGCGCCAGCAGCTTGAACGGGCCGGGACGGGCTAGCTCTGGAAACACCATATATTTT. It specifies CASSLNGPGRASSGNTIYF.

This clone has just a few counts. The chain joins TRBV2 to TRBJ1-1; D not resolved. The length of the CDR3 is 10 residues. V was shortened by 4 bases and J by 13 bases, with 10 bases between the two germline ends. Germline lookup yields CDR1 SNHLY and CDR2 FYNNEI. The chain's CDR3 is CASSVELDFF. CDR3 coding DNA: TGTGCCAGCAGTGTAGAATTGGATTTCTTT.

The genes are TRBV10-2 and TRBJ1-5; D is unclear. Germline V gives CDR1 WSHSY, CDR2 SAAADI. CDR3 length: 13 amino acids. V was trimmed by 4 bases and J by 6 bases, leaving 10 bases between them. The CDR3 spells CASSVSSRQPQHF. CDR3 bases: TGCGCCAGCAGTGTCTCAAGTCGTCAGCCCCAGCATTTT.